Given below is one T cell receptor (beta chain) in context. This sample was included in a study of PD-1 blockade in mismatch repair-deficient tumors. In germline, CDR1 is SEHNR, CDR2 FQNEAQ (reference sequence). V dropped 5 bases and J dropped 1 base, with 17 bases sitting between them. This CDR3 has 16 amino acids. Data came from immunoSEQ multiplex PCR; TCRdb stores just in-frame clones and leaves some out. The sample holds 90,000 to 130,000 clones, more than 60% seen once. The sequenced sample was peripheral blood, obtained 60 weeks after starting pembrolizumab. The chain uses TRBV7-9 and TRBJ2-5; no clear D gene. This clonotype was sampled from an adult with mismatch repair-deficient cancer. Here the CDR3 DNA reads TGTGCCAGCAGCCCCCCGGTAGGCCAGCTCCAAGAGACCCAGTACTTC. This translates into CASSPPVGQLQETQYF.